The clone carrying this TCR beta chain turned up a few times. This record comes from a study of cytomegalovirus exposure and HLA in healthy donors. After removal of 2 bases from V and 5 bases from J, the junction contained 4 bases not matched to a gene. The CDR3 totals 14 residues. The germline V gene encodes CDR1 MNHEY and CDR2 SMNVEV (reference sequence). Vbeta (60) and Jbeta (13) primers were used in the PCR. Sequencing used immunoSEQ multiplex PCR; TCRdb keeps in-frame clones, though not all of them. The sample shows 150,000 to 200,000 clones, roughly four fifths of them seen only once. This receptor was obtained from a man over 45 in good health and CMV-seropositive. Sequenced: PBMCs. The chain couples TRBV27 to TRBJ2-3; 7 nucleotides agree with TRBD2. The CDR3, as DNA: TGTGCCAGCAGTTTAGGCCGGGGGGTAGATACGCAGTATTTT. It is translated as CASSLGRGVDTQYF.